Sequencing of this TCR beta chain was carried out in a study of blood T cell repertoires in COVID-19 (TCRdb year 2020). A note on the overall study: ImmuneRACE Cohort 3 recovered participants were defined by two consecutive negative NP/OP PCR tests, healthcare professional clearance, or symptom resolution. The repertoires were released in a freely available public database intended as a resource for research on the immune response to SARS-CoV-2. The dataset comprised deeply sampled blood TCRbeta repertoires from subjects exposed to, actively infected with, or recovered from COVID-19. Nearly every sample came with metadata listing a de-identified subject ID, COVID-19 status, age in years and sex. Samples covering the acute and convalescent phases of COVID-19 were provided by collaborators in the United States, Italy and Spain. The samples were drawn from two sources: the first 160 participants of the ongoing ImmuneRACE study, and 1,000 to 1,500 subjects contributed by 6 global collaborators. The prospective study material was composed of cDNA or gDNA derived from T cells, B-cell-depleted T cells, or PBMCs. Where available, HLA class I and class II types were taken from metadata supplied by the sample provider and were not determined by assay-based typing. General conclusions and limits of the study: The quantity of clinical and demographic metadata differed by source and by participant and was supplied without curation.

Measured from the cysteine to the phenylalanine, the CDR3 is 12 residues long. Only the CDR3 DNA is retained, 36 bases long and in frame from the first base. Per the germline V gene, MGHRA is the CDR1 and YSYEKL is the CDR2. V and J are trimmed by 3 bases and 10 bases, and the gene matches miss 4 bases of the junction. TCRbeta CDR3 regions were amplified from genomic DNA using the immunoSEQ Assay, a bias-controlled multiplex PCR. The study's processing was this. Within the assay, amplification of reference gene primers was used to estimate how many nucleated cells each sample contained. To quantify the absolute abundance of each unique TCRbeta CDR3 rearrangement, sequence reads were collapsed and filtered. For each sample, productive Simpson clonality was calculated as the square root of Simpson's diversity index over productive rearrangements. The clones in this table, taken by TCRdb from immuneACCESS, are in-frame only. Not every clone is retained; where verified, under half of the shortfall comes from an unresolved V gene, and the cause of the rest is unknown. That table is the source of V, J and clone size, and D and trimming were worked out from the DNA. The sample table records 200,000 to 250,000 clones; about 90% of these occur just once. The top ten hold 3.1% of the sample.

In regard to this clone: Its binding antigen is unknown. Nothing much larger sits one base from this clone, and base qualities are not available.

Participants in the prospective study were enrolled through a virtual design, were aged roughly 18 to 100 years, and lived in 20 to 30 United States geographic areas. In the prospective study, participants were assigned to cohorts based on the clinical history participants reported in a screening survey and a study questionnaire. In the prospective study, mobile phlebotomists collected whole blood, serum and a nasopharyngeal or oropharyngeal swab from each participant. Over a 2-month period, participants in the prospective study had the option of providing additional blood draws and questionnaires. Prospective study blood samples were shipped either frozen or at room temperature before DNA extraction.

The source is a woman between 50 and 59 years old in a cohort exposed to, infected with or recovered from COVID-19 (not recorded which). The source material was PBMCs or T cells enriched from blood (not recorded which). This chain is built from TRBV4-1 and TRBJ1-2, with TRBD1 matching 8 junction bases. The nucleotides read TGCGCCAGCAGCCAGCAGGACAGGGCCTACACCTTC. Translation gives CASSQQDRAYTF.